This T cell receptor (beta chain) was captured by sequencing in a study of cytomegalovirus exposure and HLA in healthy donors. General study points: Later on, an analysis tied 18,000 or so TCR beta sequences to HLA alleles at 0.05 false discovery rate. Productive rates of about 87% or about 30% were seen for most TCR beta V segments in an earlier analysis.

The V end was cut by 6 bases, the J end by 2 bases, with 13 bases between. The CDR3 covers 14 residues. The germline CDR1 and CDR2 sequences are SGHTA and FQGNSA. It was with 60 Vbeta and 13 Jbeta primers that the PCR ran. TCRdb's table, derived via immunoSEQ multiplex PCR, lists solely in-frame clones and lacks some. The table shows around 77,000 clones, with about 80% occurring only once. As concerns this clone: Its antigen is undetermined.

Material: PBMCs. The chain joins TRBV7-2 to TRBJ2-5; the D gene is possibly TRBD1 (6 bases). The TCR originated in a man between 35 and 55 years old in good health and CMV-seronegative. CDR3 bases: TGTGCCAGCAGTCTCCAGGGGTCACAAGAGACCCAGTACTTC. Translated, it gives CASSLQGSQETQYF.